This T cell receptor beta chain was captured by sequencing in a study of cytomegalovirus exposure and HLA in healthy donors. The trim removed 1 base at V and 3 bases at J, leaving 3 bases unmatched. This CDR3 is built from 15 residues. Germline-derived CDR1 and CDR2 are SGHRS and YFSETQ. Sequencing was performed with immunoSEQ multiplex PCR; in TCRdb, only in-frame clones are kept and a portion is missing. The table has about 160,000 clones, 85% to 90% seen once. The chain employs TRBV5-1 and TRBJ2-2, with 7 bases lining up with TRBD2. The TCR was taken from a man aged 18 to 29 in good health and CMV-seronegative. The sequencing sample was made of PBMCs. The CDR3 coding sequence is TGCGCCAGCAGCTTGTCCCGGGGGGACACCGGGGAGCTGTTTTTT. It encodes CASSLSRGDTGELFF. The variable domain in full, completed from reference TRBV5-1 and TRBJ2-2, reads KAGVTQTPRYLIKTRGQQVTLSCSPISGHRSVSWYQQTPGQGLQFLFEYFSETQRNKGNFPGRFSGRQFSNSRSEMNVSTLELGDSALYLCASSLSRGDTGELFFGEGSRLTVL.